One and the same sample provided the 8 T cell receptor beta chains below, sequenced in a study of T cells in Graves' hyperthyroidism and ophthalmopathy. What was amplified from RNA transcripts were TCR beta CDR3 regions. Carried out on the TCR CDR3, a first-round RT-PCR used the HTBI primer set. TCRdb redid the calling of the multiplex PCR reads with MiXCR, one entry per CDR3 protein. The profile covers 300,000 to 350,000 distinct CDR3 sequences, with roughly a fifth appearing a single time and around 50% taken by the ten largest. Material: blood. These receptors originate from a woman aged 45 to 65 with Graves' hyperthyroidism.

This clonotype was observed a few times. This chain uses TRBV14 with TRBJ2-3; tentatively, D is TRBD2 (5 bases). The germline gives CDR1 SGHDN, CDR2 FVKESK. The CDR3 consists of 15 residues. V was pared by 4 bases and J by 3 bases, with 14 bases between. CDR3 sequence: CASSLELRGTDTQYF. The CDR3 DNA reads TGTGCCAGCAGCCTCGAACTCCGCGGGACAGATACGCAGTATTTT.

The chain links TRBV6-1 to TRBJ1-2, with D maybe TRBD1 (5 bases). With 6 bases removed from V and 1 base from J, the gap between germline ends came to 12 bases. The CDR3 is 14 amino acids. CDR1 is MNHNS and CDR2 is SASEGT in the germline V gene. The CDR3 region is CASSPRGSNYGYTF. The CDR3 DNA reads as TGTGCCAGCAGCCCTCGGGGGAGTAACTATGGCTACACCTTC.

The sample holds many counts of this clonotype. The gene calls are TRBV12-3 or TRBV12-4 and TRBJ1-1; 7 positions match TRBD1. V was clipped by 3 bases and J by 9 bases; unmatched bases: 4. The CDR3 spans 12 residues. CDR3 protein: CASSFGGGQAFF. Here the CDR3 DNA reads TGTGCCAGCAGTTTCGGAGGGGGCCAAGCTTTCTTT.

V gene TRBV14 combines with J gene TRBJ2-3, with D tentatively TRBD1 or TRBD2 (5 bases each). V was cut by 4 bases and J by 2 bases, with 13 bases left in between. The CDR3 length is 15 residues. Per the germline V gene, CDR1 is SGHDN and CDR2 is FVKESK. CDR3 nucleotide sequence: TGTGCCAGCAGCCCTCCGGGGCGGCCCACAGATACGCAGTATTTT. Encoded protein: CASSPPGRPTDTQYF.

This clonotype came up a few times. The chain has TRBV6-2 or TRBV6-3 and TRBJ1-2; D is ambiguous. CDR1 and CDR2 from the germline V gene are MNHEY and SVGEGT. The V and J ends lost 6 bases and 8 bases respectively, with 16 bases between them. There are 13 residues in the CDR3. The CDR3 DNA reads TGTGCCAGCAGCTCCCTCTCCCTCGGGGGCTACACCTTC. As protein: CASSSLSLGGYTF.

This clonotype was seen repeatedly, ten times or more. The chain joins TRBV24-1 to TRBJ1-2; possibly TRBD1 for D (5 bases). Germline V CDR1 and CDR2: KGHDR, SFDVKD. V shed 3 bases and J shed 7 bases, with 11 bases lying between them. This CDR3 contains 13 residues. The CDR3 DNA is TGTGCCACCAGTGATCCCCCAGGGTTTGGCTACACCTTC. Protein sequence: CATSDPPGFGYTF.

This clonotype was recorded only once. A much larger clone differs from this one at a single base, so this may be a read error. The chain joins TRBV2 to TRBJ2-7; 8 bases align to TRBD2. This CDR3 comprises 15 residues. Germline lookup yields CDR1 SNHLY and CDR2 FYNNEI. CDR3 nucleotide sequence: TGTGCCAGCAGTGAACGGCGGGGGGCCTCCTACGACCAGTACTTC. It yields the protein CASSERRGASYDQYF.

This clonotype has at least ten counts. This chain links TRBV5-5 with TRBJ2-3, with D perhaps being TRBD1 or TRBD2 (5 bases each). Between the trimmed V and J ends, which lost 1 base and 2 bases, there was a span of 14 bases. The germline V gene encodes CDR1 SGHKS and CDR2 YYEKEE (reference sequence). The length of the CDR3 is 16 residues. CDR3 sequence: CASSLRGAESTDTQYF. CDR3 coding DNA: TGTGCCAGCAGCTTGAGAGGGGCTGAATCCACAGATACGCAGTATTTT.